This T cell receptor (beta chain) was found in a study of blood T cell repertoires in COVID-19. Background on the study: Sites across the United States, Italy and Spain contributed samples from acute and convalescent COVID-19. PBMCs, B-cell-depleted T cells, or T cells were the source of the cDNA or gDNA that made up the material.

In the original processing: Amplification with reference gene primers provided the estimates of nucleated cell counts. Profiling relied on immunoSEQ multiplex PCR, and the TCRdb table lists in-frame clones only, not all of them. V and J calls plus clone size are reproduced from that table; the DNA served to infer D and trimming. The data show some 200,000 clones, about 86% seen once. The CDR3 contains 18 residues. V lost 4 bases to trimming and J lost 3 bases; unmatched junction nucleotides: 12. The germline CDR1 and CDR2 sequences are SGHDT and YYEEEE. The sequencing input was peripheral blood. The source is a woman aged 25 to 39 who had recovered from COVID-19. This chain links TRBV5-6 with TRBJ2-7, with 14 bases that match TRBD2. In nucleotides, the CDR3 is TGTGCCAGCAGCGGTGGATTAAGACTAGCGGGAGGGGGCTACGAGCAGTACTTC. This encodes CASSGGLRLAGGGYEQYF.